This T cell receptor beta chain was sequenced for a study of CXCR3-negative and CXCR3-positive naive CD8 T cells. Overall study context: Summed over all libraries, TRB reads came to about 140 million, with about 1.5 +/- 0.3 million per library.

Study results and limitations: TCR strength was inferred from TRB CDR3 properties, while surface CD5 was comparable between naive subsets. CXCR3-positive naive cells had more hydrophobic TRB CDR3s than CXCR3-negative naive cells.

UMI-labeled 5' RACE yielded the TRB cDNA libraries. TCRdb reanalyzed the 5' RACE reads, giving one entry per CDR3 protein sequence and no DNA. The table lists about 89,000 distinct CDR3 sequences, with about 1% in the top ten. Germline CDR1 reads MRHNA; CDR2 reads SNTAGT. This CDR3 comprises 15 residues. A note on this clonotype: The antigen remains unidentified.

The clonotype was recovered from a human donor in good health. Some clones in this sample may be carry-over from other donors' samples. The sample was naive CXCR3+ CD8+ T cells from blood. Described subset: CD45RO-CCR7+CD27+CD95- naive CD8+ T cells expressing CXCR3 (TNR3+). The chain is built from TRBV6-4 and TRBJ2-3; checking the TCRdb D call of TRBD2 is not possible without DNA. CDR3 amino acids: CASSGLAGSTDTQYF.